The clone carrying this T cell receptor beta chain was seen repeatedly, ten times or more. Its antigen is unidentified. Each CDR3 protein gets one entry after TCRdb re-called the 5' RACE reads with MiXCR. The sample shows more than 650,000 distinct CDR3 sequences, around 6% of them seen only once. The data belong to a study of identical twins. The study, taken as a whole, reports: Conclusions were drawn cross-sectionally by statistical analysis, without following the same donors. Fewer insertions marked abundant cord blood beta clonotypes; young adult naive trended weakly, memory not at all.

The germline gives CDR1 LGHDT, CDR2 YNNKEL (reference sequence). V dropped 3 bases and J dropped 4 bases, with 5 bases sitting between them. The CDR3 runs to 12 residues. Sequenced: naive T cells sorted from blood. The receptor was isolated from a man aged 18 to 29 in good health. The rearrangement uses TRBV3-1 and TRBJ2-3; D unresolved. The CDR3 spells CASSQVSDTQYF. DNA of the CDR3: TGTGCCAGCAGCCAGGTCTCAGATACGCAGTATTTT.